Here is one TCR beta chain with its context. Which antigen it targets is not known. The record originates from a study of monozygotic twins with inflammatory bowel disease (dated by TCRdb to between 2017 and 2020). Concerning the study at large: The full study comprised 28 monozygotic twin pairs: nine German pairs (four IBD-concordant, five IBD-discordant) and 19 IBD-discordant Danish pairs. Within discordant pairs, disease-associated traits were sought mainly by comparing IBD patients with their genetically identical healthy co-twins. Each individual had, on average, about 151 000 unique TCRalpha sequences and 181 000 unique TCRbeta sequences available for analysis. Study-wide conclusions, independent of this receptor: Because patients were on differing immunosuppressive treatments, the repertoires may have picked up extra background noise and inter-individual variability. No single strong signal or clonotype linked to IBD turned up in the results, so the idea that one exists was not supported. Repertoire similarity did not differ between concordant and discordant twins, possibly due to limited statistical power. The analysis was unable to tell different T cell subtypes apart. TCRbeta repertoire diversity, by inverse Simpson index, was decreased in IBD patients compared with their healthy co-twins. Fewer clonotypes were shared with other individuals by IBD patients than by healthy twins, most markedly in patients showing signs of disease activity.

From each donor, a roughly 2.7 ml peripheral blood sample was collected into PAXgene tubes and kept at -80 degrees C. Without any T cell sorting, total RNA was extracted from whole blood using the PAXgene blood miRNA kit on an automated QIAcube. Peripheral blood from monozygotic twin pairs who were concordant or discordant for inflammatory bowel disease underwent deep TCRalpha and TCRbeta repertoire profiling using unique molecular barcoding. For every twin pair, smoking habits were documented, and each individual was categorised as a current, former or never smoker. Receptor libraries were prepared by 5' RACE. Preparation of each TCR library used approximately 3.5 ug of total RNA. For each sample, cDNA synthesis with SMARTScribe reverse transcriptase was split into eight separate reactions. During cDNA synthesis, template switching was used to introduce unique molecular identifiers that contained a 6-nucleotide sample barcode. Two nested PCRs of approximately 16 and 10 cycles amplified the TCRalpha and TCRbeta cDNA, and bead purification followed each PCR. Before amplification, the cDNA was treated with uracil DNA-glycosylase and purified using the QIAquick PCR purification kit. The second PCR was the step at which Illumina TruSeq-compatible adapters and sample-specific barcodes were added. Library quality and concentration were checked on TapeStation and Qubit, and libraries were pooled at around 5.3 ng each. Sequencing of pooled libraries was carried out on an Illumina HiSeq2500 single-index Rapid Run using 2 x 100 bp reads and custom sequencing primers. Regarding the original processing steps: MiGEC version 1.2.6 was used for UMI-based consensus assembly to correct PCR and sequencing errors. MiXCR version 2.1.1 was used to carry out V(D)J alignment, clonotype assembly and CDR3 extraction. To normalise gene usage, clonotype sharing and MAIT/NKT TCR abundance, the analysis used the top 1000, 10 000 and 20 000 clonotypes per sample. After downsampling to 27 000 UMIs, diversity was calculated as the inverse Simpson index using the vegan R package. Statistical testing used paired Mann-Whitney U tests on the discordant twin pairs and applied Benjamini-Hochberg correction for multiple testing. The reads, reprocessed by TCRdb, yield one row per CDR3 protein sequence and no DNA. The V and J calls reflect TCRdb's pipeline rather than the authors' work. This sample's clone table shows 440,000 or so distinct CDR3 sequences. Of the sample, 2% to 3% is held by the ten largest clones.

Per the germline V gene (reference sequence), DFQATT is the CDR1 and SNEGSKA is the CDR2. The CDR3 sequence holds 13 residues, the cysteine and phenylalanine included. No DNA was logged. Sequenced sample: blood. This chain is built from TRBV20-1 and TRBJ2-3; with no DNA, the TCRdb D assignment of TRBD2 cannot be verified. The receptor's source is a human donor with ulcerative colitis or Crohn's disease, or a healthy co-twin of an affected twin (not recorded which). The CDR3 in this case is CSVLAGDTDTQYF.